One and the same sample provided the 18 T cell receptor beta chains below, sequenced in a study of memory CD4+ T cells and cytomegalovirus serostatus. Sequencing used immunoSEQ multiplex PCR; TCRdb keeps in-frame clones, though not all of them. The sample has 35,000 to 45,000 clones; approximately 81% are singletons. Single viable CD3+CD4+CD8-CD45RO+ cells were sorted as the memory CD4+ T cells. What was sequenced was memory CD4+ T cells from blood. These TCRs come from an adult in good health and CMV-seronegative.

V is TRBV12-5 and J is TRBJ1-2, with a tentative D call TRBD1 (5 bases). This CDR3 is 16 amino acids long. The V and J ends lost 0 bases and 7 bases respectively, with 18 bases between them. Germline V gene data show CDR1 as LGHNT and CDR2 as FRNRAP. The CDR3 region has the DNA TGTGCTAGTGGTTTGGTACAGGCGGGACGTCAAGGTGGCTACACCTTC. Amino acid sequence: CASGLVQAGRQGGYTF.

This chain links TRBV2 with TRBJ2-6, with D unresolved. Germline assignment: CDR1 SNHLY and CDR2 FYNNEI. This CDR3 contains 15 residues. Trimming pared 1 base from V and 2 bases from J, leaving 6 bases between. CDR3 region: CASSEGVTGANVLTF. CDR3 DNA sequence: TGTGCCAGCAGTGAAGGGGTGACTGGGGCCAACGTCCTGACTTTC.

J is TRBJ2-1 and V is TRBV25-1; D is unclear. The germline V gene has CDR1 MGHDK and CDR2 SYGVNS. This CDR3 has 15 residues. V was clipped by 2 bases and J by 7 bases, with 15 bases between them. The CDR3 is CASSEVPALTNEQFF. CDR3 nucleotide sequence: TGTGCCAGCAGTGAAGTACCAGCGTTGACGAATGAGCAGTTCTTC.

The chain carries TRBV18 and TRBJ1-5; the D gene is possibly TRBD1 (6 bases). CDR3 length: 14 amino acids. Germline V gene lookup returns CDR1 KGHSH and CDR2 LQKENI. V lost 2 bases, J lost 4 bases, and 9 bases lay in between. In nucleotides, the CDR3 is TGTGCCAGCTCACCAGCGGACAGAAATCAGCCCCAGCATTTT. Its protein product is CASSPADRNQPQHF. The whole variable domain, remainder taken from reference TRBV18 and TRBJ1-5, is NAGVMQNPRHLVRRRGQEARLRCSPMKGHSHVYWYRQLPEEGLKFMVYLQKENIIDESGMPKERFSAEFPKEGPSILRIQQVVRGDSAAYFCASSPADRNQPQHFGDGTRLSIL.

The chain employs TRBV28 and TRBJ1-5; a weak D match, TRBD1 (6 bases). V gave up 5 bases and J gave up 2 bases, with 13 bases separating them. CDR1 and CDR2 (germline): MDHEN, SYDVKM. The CDR3 consists of 15 residues. CDR3 in amino acids: CASSPQGFGNQPQHF. The CDR3 bases are TGTGCCAGCAGTCCACAGGGTTTTGGCAATCAGCCCCAGCATTTT.

The chain employs TRBV29-1 and TRBJ1-2; D ambiguous. Deletions cut 6 bases from V and 0 bases from J, with 8 bases between. The CDR3 is 12 residues long. CDR1 is SQVTM, CDR2 ANQGSEA, per germline. CDR3 amino acids: CSVEIPNYGYTF. CDR3 DNA: TGCAGCGTGGAAATCCCTAACTATGGCTACACCTTC.

The J gene is TRBJ1-4, the V gene TRBV14; perhaps TRBD1 as D (6 bases). The CDR3 runs to 15 residues. Per germline, CDR1 SGHDN and CDR2 FVKESK. The V end lost 2 bases, the J end lost 10 bases, and 17 bases lay between the germline ends. CDR3 nucleotide sequence: TGTGCCAGCAGCCAACCCGACAGGTACCCGGGAAAACTGTTTTTT. Amino acids: CASSQPDRYPGKLFF.

The gene calls are TRBV29-1 and TRBJ1-1; a weak D match, TRBD1 (5 bases). Between the trimmed V and J ends, which lost 6 bases and 11 bases, there was a span of 16 bases. Germline V gene data show CDR1 as SQVTM and CDR2 as ANQGSEA. The CDR3 is made up of 11 amino acids. Here the CDR3 DNA reads TGCAGCGTCGACAGTGAACCCCGGGCTTTCTTT. Its protein is CSVDSEPRAFF.

Here the CDR3 reads CASSLEDRAGNEQFF. The CDR3 DNA is TGTGCCAGCAGCTTGGAGGACAGGGCGGGCAATGAGCAGTTCTTC. The chain links TRBV5-4 to TRBJ2-1; 8 nucleotides agree with TRBD1. The CDR3 is 15 amino acids. Germline V CDR1 and CDR2: SGHNT, YYREEE (reference sequence). The V segment lost 0 bases and the J segment 6 bases; nucleotides outside the gene matches: 5.

This chain connects TRBV29-1 to TRBJ2-2; no firm D call. This CDR3 has 14 amino acids. Germline loops: CDR1 SQVTM, CDR2 ANQGSEA. V was clipped by 3 bases and J by 1 base, with 9 bases between them. As DNA, the CDR3 is TGCAGCGTTGATTTGGGGAAGAACACCGGGGAGCTGTTTTTT. This encodes CSVDLGKNTGELFF.

The chain is built from TRBV7-8 and TRBJ1-5, with 7 bases matching TRBD1. After removal of 5 bases from V and 2 bases from J, the junction contained 9 bases not matched to a gene. The CDR3 extends over 16 amino acids. Germline V gives CDR1 SGHVS, CDR2 FQNEAQ. As DNA, the CDR3 is TGTGCCAGCAGCCCGGAACAGGGGCAGGGCAATCAGCCCCAGCATTTT. Its translation is CASSPEQGQGNQPQHF.

This clone was observed a few times. The V and J genes are TRBV30 and TRBJ1-1; D is uncertain. There are 13 residues in the CDR3. V shed 0 bases and J shed 4 bases, with 9 bases lying between them. CDR1 is GTSNPN, CDR2 SVGIG, per germline (reference sequence). The CDR3 region has the DNA TGTGCCTGGAGTGTACGGGCAGTCACTGAAGCTTTCTTT. This encodes CAWSVRAVTEAFF.

The V call is TRBV18, the J call TRBJ1-3; 7 nucleotides agree with TRBD1. Germline V gives CDR1 KGHSH, CDR2 LQKENI. V lost 3 bases and J lost 2; bases outside the gene matches: 4. The CDR3 has 15 amino acids. The CDR3 reads CASSPTGPPGNTIYF. The CDR3 DNA follows: TGTGCCAGCTCACCGACAGGGCCCCCTGGAAACACCATATATTTT.

The rearrangement uses TRBV5-6 and TRBJ2-5; the match to TRBD1 covers 7 bases. Germline lookup yields CDR1 SGHDT and CDR2 YYEEEE. CDR3 length equals 15 residues. V was pared by 4 bases and J by 4 bases, with 10 bases of the junction left unmatched. The CDR3 nucleotides are TGTGCCAGCAGCCCTTTTGGGACAGAGGCAGAGACCCAGTACTTC. Translated, it gives CASSPFGTEAETQYF.

The chain uses TRBV19 and TRBJ2-2, with 9 bases aligning to TRBD1. CDR1 LNHDA and CDR2 SQIVND come from the germline V gene (reference sequence). The CDR3 consists of 16 residues. J gave up 4 bases and V 5 bases, and 8 bases lay outside the gene matches. The CDR3: CASSLKQGARTGELFF. The DNA of the CDR3 is TGTGCCAGTAGTTTAAAACAGGGGGCGCGCACCGGGGAGCTGTTTTTT.

The chain uses TRBV5-6 and TRBJ2-7, with D tentatively TRBD1 or TRBD2 (5 bases each). V was pared by 4 bases and J by 12 bases, with 17 bases between. Per the germline V gene, CDR1 is SGHDT and CDR2 is YYEEEE. The length of the CDR3 is 12 residues. CDR3 coding DNA: TGTGCCAGCAGCGATAAGGGACCCCCCCGGTACTTC. Protein sequence: CASSDKGPPRYF.

V gene TRBV5-6 combines with J gene TRBJ2-7; possible D gene TRBD2, 5 bases. This CDR3 region has 17 residues. The V and J ends lost 0 bases and 0 bases respectively, with 16 bases between them. Germline V gene sequence: CDR1 SGHDT, CDR2 YYEEEE. The CDR3 here is CASSLGTRFGFSYEQYF. The CDR3 nucleotides read TGTGCCAGCAGCTTGGGAACTAGGTTCGGCTTCTCCTACGAGCAGTACTTC.

V usage is TRBV10-1 and J usage is TRBJ2-3; weak D call: TRBD2 (6 bases). The CDR3 is 16 amino acids. Deletions cut 0 bases from V and 0 bases from J, with 10 bases between. Germline V lookup: CDR1 WNHNN, CDR2 SYGVQD (reference sequence). CDR3 sequence reads: CASSESRAGSTDTQYF. In DNA form, the CDR3 reads TGCGCCAGCAGTGAGTCGCGAGCGGGTAGCACAGATACGCAGTATTTT.